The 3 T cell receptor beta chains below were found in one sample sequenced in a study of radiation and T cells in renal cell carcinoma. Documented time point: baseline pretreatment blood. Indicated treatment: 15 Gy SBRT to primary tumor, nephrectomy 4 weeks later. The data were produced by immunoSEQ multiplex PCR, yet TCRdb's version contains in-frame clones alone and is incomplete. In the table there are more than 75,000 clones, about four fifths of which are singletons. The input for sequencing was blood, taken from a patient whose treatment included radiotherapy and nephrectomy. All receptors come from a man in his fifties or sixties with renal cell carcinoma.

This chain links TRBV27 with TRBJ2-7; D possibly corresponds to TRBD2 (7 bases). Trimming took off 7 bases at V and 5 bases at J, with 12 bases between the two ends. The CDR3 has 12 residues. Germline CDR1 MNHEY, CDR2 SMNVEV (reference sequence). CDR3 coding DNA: TGTGCCAGCATAGGGGGGGGGAACGAGCAGTACTTC. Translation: CASIGGGNEQYF.

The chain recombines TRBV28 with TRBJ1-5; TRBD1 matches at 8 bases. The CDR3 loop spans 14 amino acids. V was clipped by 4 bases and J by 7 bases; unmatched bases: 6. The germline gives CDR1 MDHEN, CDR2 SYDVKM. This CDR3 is CASSSTGAGQPQHF. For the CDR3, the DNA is TGTGCCAGCAGTTCGACAGGGGCGGGCCAGCCCCAGCATTTT.

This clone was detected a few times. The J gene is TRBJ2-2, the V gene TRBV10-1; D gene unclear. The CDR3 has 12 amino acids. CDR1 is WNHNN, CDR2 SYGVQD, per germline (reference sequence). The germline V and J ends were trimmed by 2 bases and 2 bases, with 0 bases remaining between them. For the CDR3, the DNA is TGCGCCAGCAGTGAGAACACCGGGGAGCTGTTTTTT. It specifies CASSENTGELFF.